These T cell receptor beta chains were read from a single sample in a study of blood T cells in healthy people across ages. Each CDR3 protein gets one entry after TCRdb re-called the 5' RACE reads with MiXCR. The sample carries roughly 1,700,000 distinct CDR3 sequences, 28% recorded once. The specimen sequenced was blood. These receptors all come from a woman aged 25 to 39 in good health. Both conserved end residues are part of each CDR3. Each record gives: D gene, clone size, J gene, V gene, CDR3 DNA, CDR3 protein. The D gene is left open where the match is weak. Size is stated for part of the rows, as once, few or many counts, or as a class when the clone is expanded.

D: TRBD1; size: few; J: TRBJ1-1; V: TRBV3-1; DNA: TGTGCCAGCAGCCAAGCAGGGGGCCGCACTGAAGCTTTCTTT; CDR3: CASSQAGGRTEAFF
D: NA; size: NA; J: TRBJ2-1; V: TRBV18; DNA: TGTGCCAGCTCAGGATACAGCGCCTTCAATGAGCAGTTCTTC; CDR3: CASSGYSAFNEQFF
D: TRBD2; size: once; J: TRBJ2-2; V: TRBV7-2; DNA: TGTGCCAGCAGCTTCTTTGGGACTACCAACACCGGGGAGCTGTTTTTT; CDR3: CASSFFGTTNTGELFF
D: NA; size: NA; J: TRBJ1-1; V: TRBV27; DNA: TGTGCCAGCAGTTTACAGGGGAGGGTTGGGTTGAGGACTGAAGCTTTCTTT; CDR3: CASSLQGRVGLRTEAFF
D: TRBD2; size: NA; J: TRBJ2-3; V: TRBV4-1; DNA: TGCGCCAGCGGCAAGCGGGGGGGCGGAAACACAGATACGCAGTATTTT; CDR3: CASGKRGGGNTDTQYF
D: NA; size: NA; J: TRBJ1-2; V: TRBV4-1; DNA: TGCGCCGGCAGCCAAGAGACCTCCCAAGAACTTAACTATGGCTACACCTTC; CDR3: CAGSQETSQELNYGYTF
D: NA; size: NA; J: TRBJ2-3; V: TRBV5-6; DNA: TGTGCCAGCAGCTCCGGGTCTCCTCTACGCGCAGATACGCAGTATTTT; CDR3: CASSSGSPLRADTQYF
D: NA; size: NA; J: TRBJ2-7; V: TRBV29-1; DNA: TGCAGCGTTGAAGTCGGCAGGAGGGAGCAGTACTTC; CDR3: CSVEVGRREQYF
D: TRBD2; size: many; J: TRBJ2-7; V: TRBV5-1; DNA: TGCGCCAGCAGCAGAGGGGAGGGAGGCCGGTCCTACGAGCAGTACTTC; CDR3: CASSRGEGGRSYEQYF
D: TRBD1; size: NA; J: TRBJ2-7; V: TRBV25-1; DNA: TGTGCCAGCAGTGAAGGGGACAGGGGATGGGACGAGCAGTACTTC; CDR3: CASSEGDRGWDEQYF
D: NA; size: NA; J: TRBJ1-4; V: TRBV15; DNA: TGTGCCACCAGCAGAGATCGGGGGTACTCGAATGAAAAACTGTTTTTT; CDR3: CATSRDRGYSNEKLFF
D: TRBD1; size: NA; J: TRBJ2-7; V: TRBV10-3; DNA: TGTGCCATCAGAAAGGACAGGGAGGCCTACGAGCAGTACTTC; CDR3: CAIRKDREAYEQYF
D: TRBD1; size: NA; J: TRBJ2-1; V: TRBV28; DNA: TGTGCCAGCAGAATGGGGGACAGGGTTTACAATGAGCAGTTCTTC; CDR3: CASRMGDRVYNEQFF
D: TRBD2; size: NA; J: TRBJ2-1; V: TRBV12-3/TRBV12-4; DNA: TGTGCCAGCTGTGGGGCTAGCGGGGCTGACGAGCAGTTCTTC; CDR3: CASCGASGADEQFF
D: NA; size: NA; J: TRBJ1-1; V: TRBV20-1; DNA: TGCATTGCTCCAACCTACTTCGGAGGAGGGGCGCTCCCTCGTGGCACTGAAGCTTTCTTT; CDR3: CIAPTYFGGGALPRGTEAFF